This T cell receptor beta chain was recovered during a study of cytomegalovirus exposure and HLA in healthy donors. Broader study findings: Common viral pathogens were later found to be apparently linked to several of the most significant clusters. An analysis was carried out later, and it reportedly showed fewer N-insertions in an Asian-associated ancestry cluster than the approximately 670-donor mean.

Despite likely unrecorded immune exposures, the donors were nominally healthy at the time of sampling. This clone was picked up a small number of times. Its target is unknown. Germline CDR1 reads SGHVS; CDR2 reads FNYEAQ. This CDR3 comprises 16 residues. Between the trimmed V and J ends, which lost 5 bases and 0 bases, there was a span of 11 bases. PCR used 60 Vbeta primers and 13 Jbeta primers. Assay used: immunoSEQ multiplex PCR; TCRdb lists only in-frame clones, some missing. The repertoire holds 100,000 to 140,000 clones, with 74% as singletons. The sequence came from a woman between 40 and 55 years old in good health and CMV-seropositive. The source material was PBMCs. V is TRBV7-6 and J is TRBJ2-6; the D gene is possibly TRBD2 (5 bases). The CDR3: CASSARTASGANVLTF. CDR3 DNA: TGTGCCAGCAGCGCGCGGACTGCCTCTGGGGCCAACGTCCTGACTTTC. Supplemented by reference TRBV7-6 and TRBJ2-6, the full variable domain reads GAGVSQSPRYKVTKRGQDVALRCDPISGHVSLYWYRQALGQGPEFLTYFNYEAQQDKSGLPNDRFSAERPEGSISTLTIQRTEQRDSAMYRCASSARTASGANVLTFGAGSRLTVL.